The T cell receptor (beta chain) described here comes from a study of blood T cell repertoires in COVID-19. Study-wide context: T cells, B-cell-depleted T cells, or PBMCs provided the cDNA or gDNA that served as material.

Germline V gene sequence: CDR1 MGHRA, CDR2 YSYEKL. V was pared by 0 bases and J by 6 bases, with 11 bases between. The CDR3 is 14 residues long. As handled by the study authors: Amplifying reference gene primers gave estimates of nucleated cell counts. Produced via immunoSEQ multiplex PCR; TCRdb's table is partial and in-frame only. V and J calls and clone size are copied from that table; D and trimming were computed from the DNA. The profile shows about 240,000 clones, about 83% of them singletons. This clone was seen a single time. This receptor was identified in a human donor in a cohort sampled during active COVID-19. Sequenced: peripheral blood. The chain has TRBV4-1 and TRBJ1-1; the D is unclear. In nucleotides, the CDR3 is TGCGCCAGCAGCCAAGATTTCCGGGGTCCTGAAGCTTTCTTT. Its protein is CASSQDFRGPEAFF.